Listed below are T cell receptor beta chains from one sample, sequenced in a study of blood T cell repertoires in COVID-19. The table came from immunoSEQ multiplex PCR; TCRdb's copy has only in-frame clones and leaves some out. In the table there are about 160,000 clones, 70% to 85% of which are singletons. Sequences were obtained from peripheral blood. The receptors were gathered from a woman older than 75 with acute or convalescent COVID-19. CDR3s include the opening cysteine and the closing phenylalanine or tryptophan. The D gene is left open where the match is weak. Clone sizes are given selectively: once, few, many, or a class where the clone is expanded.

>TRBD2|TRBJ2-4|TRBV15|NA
CATSRGTAGGPKNIQYF
TGTGCCACCAGCAGAGGTACCGCGGGAGGCCCCAAAAACATTCAGTACTTC
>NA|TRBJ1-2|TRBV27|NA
CASSFGGGYGYTF
TGTGCCAGCAGTTTTGGCGGGGGCTATGGCTACACCTTC
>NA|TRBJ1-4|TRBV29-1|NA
CSVGETGANEKLFF
TGCAGCGTTGGGGAGACAGGTGCTAATGAAAAACTGTTTTTT
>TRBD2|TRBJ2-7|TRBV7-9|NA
CASSLMGTASGRAYEQYF
TGTGCCAGCAGCTTAATGGGTACAGCTAGCGGGAGGGCCTACGAGCAGTACTTC
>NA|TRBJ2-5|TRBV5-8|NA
CASIQDRSETQYF
TGTGCCAGCATTCAAGACAGGTCGGAGACCCAGTACTTC
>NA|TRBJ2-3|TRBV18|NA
CASSPGMEDTDTQYF
TGTGCCAGCTCACCCGGGATGGAAGACACAGATACGCAGTATTTT
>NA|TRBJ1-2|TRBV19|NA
CASSISAAAGYTF
TGTGCCAGTAGTATCTCTGCGGCCGCAGGCTACACCTTC
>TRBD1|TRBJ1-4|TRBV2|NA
CASTRQGINEKLFF
TGTGCCAGCACAAGACAGGGGATTAATGAAAAACTGTTTTTT
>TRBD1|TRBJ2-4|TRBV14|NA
CASSQGRQGARNIQYF
TGTGCCAGCAGCCAAGGGCGACAGGGGGCGCGTAACATTCAGTACTTC
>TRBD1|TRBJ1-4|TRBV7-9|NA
CASRPDRGTPANEKLFF
TGTGCCAGCAGACCTGACAGGGGTACCCCGGCTAATGAAAAACTGTTTTTT
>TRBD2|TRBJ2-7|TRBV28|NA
CASSAPGGATYHYEQYF
TGTGCCAGCAGTGCCCCCGGGGGGGCGACGTATCACTACGAGCAGTACTTC
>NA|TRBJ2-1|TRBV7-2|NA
CASSLSASQFF
TGTGCCAGCAGCTTAAGCGCCAGCCAGTTCTTC
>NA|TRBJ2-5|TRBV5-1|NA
CASSLLPSRETQYF
TGCGCCAGCAGCTTGCTCCCATCTCGGGAGACCCAGTACTTC
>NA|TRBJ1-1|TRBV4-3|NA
CASSQAVNTEAFF
TGCGCCAGCAGCCAAGCAGTTAACACTGAAGCTTTCTTT
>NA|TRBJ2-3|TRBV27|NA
CASSPLRGARTDTQYF
TGTGCCAGCAGTCCACTCCGGGGGGCCCGCACAGATACGCAGTATTTT
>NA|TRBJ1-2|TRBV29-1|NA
CSVRERGPYGYTF
TGCAGCGTCAGGGAAAGAGGTCCGTATGGCTACACCTTC
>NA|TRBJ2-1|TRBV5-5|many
CASSWRGSVEYNEQFF
TGTGCCAGCAGCTGGAGAGGGTCCGTGGAGTACAATGAGCAGTTCTTC
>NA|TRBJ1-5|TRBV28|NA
CASSLAGDSNQPQHF
TGTGCCAGCAGTTTAGCAGGGGATAGCAATCAGCCCCAGCATTTT
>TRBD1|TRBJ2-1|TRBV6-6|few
CASSRTGTGGYEQFF
TGTGCCAGCAGTCGCACCGGGACAGGGGGCTATGAGCAGTTCTTC
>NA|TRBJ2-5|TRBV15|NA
CATSRDRKGETQYF
TGTGCCACCAGCAGGGACCGTAAGGGGGAGACCCAGTACTTC
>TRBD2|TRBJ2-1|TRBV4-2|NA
CASSQGSGGRALNEQFF
TGTGCCAGCAGCCAGGGTAGTGGCGGGAGGGCCCTCAATGAGCAGTTCTTC
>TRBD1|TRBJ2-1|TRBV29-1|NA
CSVDRGRNEQFF
TGCAGCGTCGACAGGGGGAGGAATGAGCAGTTCTTC
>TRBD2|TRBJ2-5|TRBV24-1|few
CATSDPAGDGETQYF
TGTGCCACCAGTGATCCAGCGGGAGATGGGGAGACCCAGTACTTC
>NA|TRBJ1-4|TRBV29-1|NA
CSVRQRTNEKLFF
TGCAGCGTTCGACAGAGAACTAATGAAAAACTGTTTTTT
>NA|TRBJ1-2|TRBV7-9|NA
CASSSALTGLGYTF
TGTGCCAGCAGCTCGGCCCTGACAGGTCTGGGCTACACCTTC
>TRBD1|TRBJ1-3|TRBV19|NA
CASSIPRGTISGNTIYF
TGTGCCAGTAGTATTCCCAGGGGGACCATCTCTGGAAACACCATATATTTT
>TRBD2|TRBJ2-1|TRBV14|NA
CASSPGRVAGDNEQFF
TGTGCCAGCAGCCCTGGTAGGGTAGCGGGGGACAATGAGCAGTTCTTC
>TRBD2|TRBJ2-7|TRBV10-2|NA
CASTTGTRSYEQYF
TGCGCCAGCACCACCGGGACTAGAAGTTACGAGCAGTACTTC
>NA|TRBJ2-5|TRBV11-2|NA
CASSLHEGETQYF
TGTGCCAGCAGCTTACACGAGGGAGAGACCCAGTACTTC
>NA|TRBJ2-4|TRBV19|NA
CASSTRRETALAKNIQYF
TGTGCCAGTAGCACGCGGAGGGAGACAGCGCTAGCCAAAAACATTCAGTACTTC
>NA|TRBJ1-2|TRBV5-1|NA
CASSGGRTADYGYTF
TGCGCCAGCAGCGGTGGCCGGACAGCAGACTATGGCTACACCTTC
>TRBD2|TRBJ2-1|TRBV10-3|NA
CAISAGLAGAYEQFF
TGTGCCATCAGTGCCGGACTAGCGGGAGCATACGAGCAGTTCTTC
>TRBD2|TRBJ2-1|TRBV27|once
CASSPTSGRAWSYNEQFF
TGTGCCAGCAGTCCGACTAGCGGGAGGGCCTGGTCCTACAATGAGCAGTTCTTC
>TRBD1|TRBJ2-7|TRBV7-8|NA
CASSLLQGAYEQYF
TGTGCCAGCAGCTTATTACAGGGGGCCTACGAGCAGTACTTC
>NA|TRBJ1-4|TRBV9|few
CASSVGGAGINEKLFF
TGTGCCAGCAGCGTAGGGGGCGCAGGAATTAATGAAAAACTGTTTTTT
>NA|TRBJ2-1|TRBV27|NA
CASSLTGSIAYNEQFF
TGTGCCAGCAGTCTCACAGGGTCAATTGCCTACAATGAGCAGTTCTTC
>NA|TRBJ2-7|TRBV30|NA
CAWSRGGTPSEQYF
TGTGCCTGGAGTAGGGGCGGGACCCCCAGCGAGCAGTACTTC
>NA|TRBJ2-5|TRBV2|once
CASSGAKTFQETQYF
TGTGCCAGCAGTGGGGCCAAAACCTTCCAAGAGACCCAGTACTTC
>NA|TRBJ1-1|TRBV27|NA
CASSINMMNTEAFF
TGTGCCAGCAGTATAAACATGATGAACACTGAAGCTTTCTTT
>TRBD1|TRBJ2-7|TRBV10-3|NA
CAISGQGIDEQYF
TGTGCCATCAGTGGACAGGGTATCGACGAGCAGTACTTC
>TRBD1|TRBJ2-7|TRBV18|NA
CASSPGTGGTYEQYF
TGTGCCAGCTCACCAGGGACAGGGGGTACCTACGAGCAGTACTTC
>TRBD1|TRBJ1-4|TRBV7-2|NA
CASSRGGQGEKLFF
TGTGCCAGCAGCCGTGGGGGACAGGGGGAAAAACTGTTTTTT
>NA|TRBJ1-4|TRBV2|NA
CASTRTAKNEKLFF
TGTGCCAGCACCCGGACAGCAAAAAATGAAAAACTGTTTTTT
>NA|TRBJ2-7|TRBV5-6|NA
CASSLWDISYEQYF
TGTGCCAGCAGCTTGTGGGACATCTCCTACGAGCAGTACTTC
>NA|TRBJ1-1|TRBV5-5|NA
CASSFSGGGTEAFF
TGTGCCAGCAGCTTTTCTGGGGGAGGGACTGAAGCTTTCTTT
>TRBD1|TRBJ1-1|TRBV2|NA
CASSTDRLAEAFF
TGTGCCAGCAGTACGGACAGGTTGGCTGAAGCTTTCTTT
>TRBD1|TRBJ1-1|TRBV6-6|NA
CASSYGGTVITEAFF
TGTGCCAGCAGTTACGGGGGGACAGTGATCACTGAAGCTTTCTTT
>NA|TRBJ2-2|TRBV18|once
CASSPRTGLAGELFF
TGTGCCAGCTCACCAAGGACTGGGCTTGCCGGGGAGCTGTTTTTT
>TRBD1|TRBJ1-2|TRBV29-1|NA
CSVGQALPNYGYTF
TGCAGCGTGGGACAGGCCCTACCTAACTATGGCTACACCTTC
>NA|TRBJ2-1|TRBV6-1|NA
CASRPARLSYNEQFF
TGTGCCAGCAGGCCAGCGCGCCTCTCCTACAATGAGCAGTTCTTC
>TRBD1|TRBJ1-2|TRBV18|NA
CASSRDQGANGYTF
TGTGCCAGCTCCAGGGATCAGGGGGCCAATGGCTACACCTTC
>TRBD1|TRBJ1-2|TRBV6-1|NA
CASSAETGGGNYGYTF
TGTGCCAGCAGTGCAGAGACAGGGGGTGGTAACTATGGCTACACCTTC
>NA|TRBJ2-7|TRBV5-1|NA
CASARDKLYEQYF
TGCGCCAGCGCTCGGGACAAACTCTACGAGCAGTACTTC
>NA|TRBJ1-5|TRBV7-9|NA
CASSLDSSNQPQHF
TGTGCCAGCAGCTTAGACTCTAGCAATCAGCCCCAGCATTTT
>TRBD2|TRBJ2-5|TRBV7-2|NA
CASSSLAGGPGETQYF
TGTGCCAGCAGCTCCCTAGCGGGAGGGCCTGGGGAGACCCAGTACTTC